The rows below give T cell receptor beta chains drawn from one sample of a study of cytomegalovirus exposure and HLA in healthy donors. TCRdb keeps only in-frame clones here, not all; method: immunoSEQ multiplex PCR. The top ten hold 8% to 10% of the sample, which has about 160,000 clones, nearly 80% seen once. Sequenced: PBMCs. These receptors were taken from a man aged 18-30 years in good health and CMV-seropositive. Both conserved end residues are part of each CDR3. D genes are given only for firm matches. Size values are once, few and many counts, or a class for expanded clones, and some rows have none.

>TRBV27|TRBD1|-|TRBJ2-2
TGTGCCAGCCGCCTGACAGGGAGTCGTGGCACCGGGGAGCTGTTTTTT
CASRLTGSRGTGELFF
>TRBV4-1|-|-|TRBJ2-5
TGCGCCAGCAGCTTCCGGACTGAGTTTGGGGAGACCCAGTACTTC
CASSFRTEFGETQYF
>TRBV2|TRBD1|few|TRBJ1-2
TGTGCCAGCAGTGTCTCGACAGGGGCACGGTATGGCTACACCTTC
CASSVSTGARYGYTF
>TRBV11-2|TRBD1|-|TRBJ2-1
TGTGCCAGCAGCTTGCGTAGACAGGGATTCAATGAGCAGTTCTTC
CASSLRRQGFNEQFF
>TRBV29-1|-|-|TRBJ1-1
TGCAGCGTTGTACCTGGAGCCACGAACACTGAAGCTTTCTTT
CSVVPGATNTEAFF
>TRBV4-3|TRBD1|few|TRBJ1-2
TGCGCCAGCAGCCAGGACAGGGGGAATGGCTACACCTTC
CASSQDRGNGYTF
>TRBV10-1|TRBD2|-|TRBJ2-1
TGCGCCAGCACGGTGACTAGCGGGAGCCAAGGGCCCGGTGAGCAGTTCTTC
CASTVTSGSQGPGEQFF
>TRBV6-1|-|-|TRBJ1-5
TGTGCCACACTATCGGGCAATCAGCCCCAGCATTTT
CATLSGNQPQHF
>TRBV14|-|-|TRBJ1-2
TGTGCCAGCAGCCAAGATCCGCCCCGTGACACCACCTTC
CASSQDPPRDTTF
>TRBV4-3|TRBD2|-|TRBJ2-7
TGCGCCAGCAGCTCCCGGGAGGGAAGGGGCGAGCAGTACTTC
CASSSREGRGEQYF
>TRBV19|-|-|TRBJ2-5
TGTGCCAGTAGTATGTTCGGGGGGCCTCAAGAGACCCAGTACTTC
CASSMFGGPQETQYF
>TRBV6-5|-|-|TRBJ1-1
TGTGCCAGCAACACACTACAGGGTCCAGACGGGGAAGCTTTCTTT
CASNTLQGPDGEAFF
>TRBV5-1|-|-|TRBJ1-1
TGCGCCAGCAGCCCTCCCTGGACAGCGGGGGGGCCGAACACTGAAGCTTTCTTT
CASSPPWTAGGPNTEAFF
>TRBV6-5|-|-|TRBJ1-4
TGTGCCAGCAGTTACTACAGGGAAAGCGAAAAACTGTTTTTT
CASSYYRESEKLFF